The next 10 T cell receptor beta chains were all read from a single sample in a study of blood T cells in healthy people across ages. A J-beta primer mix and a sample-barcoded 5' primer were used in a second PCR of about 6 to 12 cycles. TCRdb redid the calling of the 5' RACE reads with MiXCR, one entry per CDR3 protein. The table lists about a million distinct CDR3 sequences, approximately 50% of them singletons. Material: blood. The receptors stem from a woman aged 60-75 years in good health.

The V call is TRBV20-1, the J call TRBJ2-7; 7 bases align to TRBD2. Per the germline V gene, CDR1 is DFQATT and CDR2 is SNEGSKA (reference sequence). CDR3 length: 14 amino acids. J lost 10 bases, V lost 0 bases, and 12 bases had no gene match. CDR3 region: CSARDVAGVETQYF. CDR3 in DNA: TGCAGTGCTAGAGATGTAGCGGGCGTTGAGACTCAGTACTTC.

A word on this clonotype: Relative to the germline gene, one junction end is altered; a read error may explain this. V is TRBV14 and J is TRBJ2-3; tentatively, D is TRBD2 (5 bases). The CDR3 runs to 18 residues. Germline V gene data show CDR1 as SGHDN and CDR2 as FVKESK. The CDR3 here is CASSQEGSLARGTDTQYF. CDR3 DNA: TGTGCCAGCAGCCAAGAGGGATCCTTAGCGAGAGGAACAGATACACAGTATTTT.

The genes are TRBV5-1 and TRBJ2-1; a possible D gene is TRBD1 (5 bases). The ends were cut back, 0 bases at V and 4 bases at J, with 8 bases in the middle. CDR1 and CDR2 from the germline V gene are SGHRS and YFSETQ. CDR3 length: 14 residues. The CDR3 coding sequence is TGCGCCAGCAGCTTGGACAGACAGTACAATGAGCAGTTCTTC. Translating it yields CASSLDRQYNEQFF.

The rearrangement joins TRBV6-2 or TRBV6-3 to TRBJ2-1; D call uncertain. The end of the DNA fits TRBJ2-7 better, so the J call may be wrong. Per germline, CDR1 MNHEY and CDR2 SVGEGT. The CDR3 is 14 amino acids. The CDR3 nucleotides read TGTGCCAGCAGTTATAGGGCGACCTACAATGAGCAGTACTTC. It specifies CASSYRATYNEQYF.

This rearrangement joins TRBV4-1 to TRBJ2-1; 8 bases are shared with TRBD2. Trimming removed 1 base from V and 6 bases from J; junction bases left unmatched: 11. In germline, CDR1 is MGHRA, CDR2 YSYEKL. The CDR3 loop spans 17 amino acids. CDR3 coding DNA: TGCGCCAGCAGCCAAGTTGCGGGGGGCGGGGTAAGCAATGAGCAGTTCTTC. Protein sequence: CASSQVAGGGVSNEQFF.

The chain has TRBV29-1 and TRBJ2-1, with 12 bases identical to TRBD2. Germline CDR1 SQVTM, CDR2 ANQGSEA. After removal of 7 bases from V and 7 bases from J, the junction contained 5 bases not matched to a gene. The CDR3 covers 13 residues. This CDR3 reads CSEGLAGRNEQFF. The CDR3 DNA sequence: TGCAGCGAAGGACTAGCGGGGAGAAATGAGCAGTTCTTC.

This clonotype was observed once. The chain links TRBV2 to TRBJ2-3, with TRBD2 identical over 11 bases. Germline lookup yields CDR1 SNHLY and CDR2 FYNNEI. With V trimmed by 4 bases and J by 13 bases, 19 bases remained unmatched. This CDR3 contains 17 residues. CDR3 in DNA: TGTGCCAGCAGTGCGGCGCTAGCGGGGGGCACAGATACGCAGAAGTATTTT. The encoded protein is CASSAALAGGTDTQKYF.

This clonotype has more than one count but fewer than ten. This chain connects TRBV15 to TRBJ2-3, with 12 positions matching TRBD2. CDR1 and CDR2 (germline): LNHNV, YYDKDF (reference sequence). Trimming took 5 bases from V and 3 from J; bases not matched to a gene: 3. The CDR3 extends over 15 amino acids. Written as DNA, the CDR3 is TGTGCCACCAGCGGCGGACTAGCGGGAACAGATACGCAGTATTTT. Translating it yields CATSGGLAGTDTQYF. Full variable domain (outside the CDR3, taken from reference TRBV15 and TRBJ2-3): DAMVIQNPRYQVTQFGKPVTLSCSQTLNHNVMYWYQQKSSQAPKLLFHYYDKDFNNEADTPDNFQSRRPNTSFCFLDIRSPGLGDTAMYLCATSGGLAGTDTQYFGPGTRLTVL.

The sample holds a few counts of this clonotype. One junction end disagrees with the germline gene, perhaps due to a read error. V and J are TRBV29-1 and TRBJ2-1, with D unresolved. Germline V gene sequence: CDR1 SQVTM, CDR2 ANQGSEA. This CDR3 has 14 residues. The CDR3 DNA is TGCAGCGTTGAGCCCCCGCAACAATACAATGGGCAGTTCTTC. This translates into CSVEPPQQYNGQFF.

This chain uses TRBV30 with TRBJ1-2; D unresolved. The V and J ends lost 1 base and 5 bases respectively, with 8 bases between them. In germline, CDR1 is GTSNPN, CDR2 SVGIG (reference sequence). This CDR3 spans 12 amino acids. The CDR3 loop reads CAWSEQRYGYTF. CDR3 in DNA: TGTGCCTGGAGTGAACAGAGATATGGCTACACCTTC.